This is a list of T cell receptor beta chains from one sample in a study of T cells in Graves' hyperthyroidism and ophthalmopathy. TCRdb passed the multiplex PCR reads through MiXCR, listing each CDR3 protein once. This table holds a few hundred thousand distinct CDR3 sequences, 15% to 20% found once. Sequenced material: blood. The source of these receptors is a woman aged 60 to 75 with Graves' ophthalmopathy. The conserved cysteine and the conserved F or W are not part of the CDR3 here. Clone size appears in some rows only: once, few, many, or a class for an expanded clone.

v_gene: TRBV28; len: 13; abundance: many; j_gene: TRBJ2-1; CDR3aa: ASSQATNTYNEQF
v_gene: TRBV7-2; len: 11; abundance: .; j_gene: TRBJ1-6; CDR3aa: ASTTNDYSPLH
v_gene: TRBV4-3; len: 14; abundance: .; j_gene: TRBJ2-2; CDR3aa: ASSQSRARGTGELF
v_gene: TRBV5-1; len: 12; abundance: few; j_gene: TRBJ2-3; CDR3aa: ASSFGAFTDTQY
v_gene: TRBV4-3; len: 9; abundance: many; j_gene: TRBJ1-2; CDR3aa: ASSRALDYT
v_gene: TRBV7-9; len: 11; abundance: .; j_gene: TRBJ2-1; CDR3aa: ASSLGVGQEQF
v_gene: TRBV2; len: 12; abundance: .; j_gene: TRBJ2-4; CDR3aa: ATQGTGGWDIQY
v_gene: TRBV12-3/TRBV12-4; len: 11; abundance: few; j_gene: TRBJ1-1; CDR3aa: ASRGLGDTEAF
v_gene: TRBV14; len: 16; abundance: few; j_gene: TRBJ1-1; CDR3aa: ASSQGYTGGRAVTEAF
v_gene: TRBV6-5; len: 11; abundance: few; j_gene: TRBJ2-7; CDR3aa: ASSYSRAYEQY
v_gene: TRBV5-6; len: 13; abundance: .; j_gene: TRBJ1-1; CDR3aa: ASSLGPMGATEAF